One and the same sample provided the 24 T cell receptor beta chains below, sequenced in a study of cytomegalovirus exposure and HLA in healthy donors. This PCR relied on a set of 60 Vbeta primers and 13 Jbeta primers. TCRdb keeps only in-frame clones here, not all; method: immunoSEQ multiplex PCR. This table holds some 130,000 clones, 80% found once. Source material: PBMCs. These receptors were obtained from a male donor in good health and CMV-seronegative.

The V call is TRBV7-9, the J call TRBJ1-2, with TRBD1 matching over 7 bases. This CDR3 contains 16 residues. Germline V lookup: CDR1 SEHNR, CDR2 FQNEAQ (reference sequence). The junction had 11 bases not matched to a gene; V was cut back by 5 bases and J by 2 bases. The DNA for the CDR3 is TGTGCCAGCAGCCTACGACCCGGACAGGCGAACTATGGCTACACCTTC. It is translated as CASSLRPGQANYGYTF.

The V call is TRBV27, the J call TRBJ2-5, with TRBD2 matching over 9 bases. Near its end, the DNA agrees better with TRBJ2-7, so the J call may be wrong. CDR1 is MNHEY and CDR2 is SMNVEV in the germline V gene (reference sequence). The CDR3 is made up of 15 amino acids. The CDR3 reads CASSWAGGPLYEQYF. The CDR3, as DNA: TGTGCCAGCAGTTGGGCGGGAGGGCCTCTCTACGAGCAGTACTTC.

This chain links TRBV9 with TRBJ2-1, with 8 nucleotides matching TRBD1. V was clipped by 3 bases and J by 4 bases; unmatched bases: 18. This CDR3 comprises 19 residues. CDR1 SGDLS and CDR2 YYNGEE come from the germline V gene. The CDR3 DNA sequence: TGTGCCAGCAGCGCCAACTCCCTCCCCGGACAGGGCTCGTACAATGAGCAGTTCTTC. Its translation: CASSANSLPGQGSYNEQFF.

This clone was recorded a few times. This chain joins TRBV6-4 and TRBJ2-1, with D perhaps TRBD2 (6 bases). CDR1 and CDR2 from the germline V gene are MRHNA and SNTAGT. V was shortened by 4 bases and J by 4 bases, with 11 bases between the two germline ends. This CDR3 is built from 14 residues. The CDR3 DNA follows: TGTGCCAGCAGTGGGGGGGACGGTTACAATGAGCAGTTCTTC. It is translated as CASSGGDGYNEQFF.

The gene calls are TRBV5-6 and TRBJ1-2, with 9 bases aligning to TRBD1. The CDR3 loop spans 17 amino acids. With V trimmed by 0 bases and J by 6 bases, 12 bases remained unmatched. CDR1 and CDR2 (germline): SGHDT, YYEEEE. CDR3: CASSLEPGQGGRNGYTF. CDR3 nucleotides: TGTGCCAGCAGCTTGGAACCGGGACAGGGTGGTAGGAATGGCTACACCTTC. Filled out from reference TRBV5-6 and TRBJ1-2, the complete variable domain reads DAGVTQSPTHLIKTRGQQVTLRCSPKSGHDTVSWYQQALGQGPQFIFQYYEEEERQRGNFPDRFSGHQFPNYSSELNVNALLLGDSALYLCASSLEPGQGGRNGYTFGSGTRLTVV.

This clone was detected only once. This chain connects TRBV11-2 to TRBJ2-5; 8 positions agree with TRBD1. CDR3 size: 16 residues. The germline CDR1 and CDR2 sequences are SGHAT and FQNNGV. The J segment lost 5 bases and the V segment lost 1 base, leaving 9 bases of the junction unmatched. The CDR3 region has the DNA TGTGCCAGCAGCTTAGCGCCCAGGGGGCGAGAGGAGACCCAGTACTTC. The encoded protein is CASSLAPRGREETQYF.

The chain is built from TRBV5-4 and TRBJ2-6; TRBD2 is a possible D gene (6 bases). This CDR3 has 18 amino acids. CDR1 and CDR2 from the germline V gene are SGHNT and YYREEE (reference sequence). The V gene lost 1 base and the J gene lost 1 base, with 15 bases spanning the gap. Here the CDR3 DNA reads TGTGCCAGCAGCTTGAGGGTAGCGGCTTTGTCTGGGGCCAACGTCCTGACTTTC. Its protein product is CASSLRVAALSGANVLTF.

CDR3 sequence reads: CASSRPGQVSEQYF. As DNA, the CDR3 is TGTGCCAGCAGTCGCCCGGGACAGGTATCCGAGCAGTACTTC. The J gene is TRBJ2-7, the V gene TRBV6-5, with TRBD1 matching 8 bases. V trimming: 5 bases; J trimming: 6 bases; junction bases outside the gene matches: 9. Germline V gene sequence: CDR1 MNHEY, CDR2 SVGAGI. The CDR3 runs to 14 residues.

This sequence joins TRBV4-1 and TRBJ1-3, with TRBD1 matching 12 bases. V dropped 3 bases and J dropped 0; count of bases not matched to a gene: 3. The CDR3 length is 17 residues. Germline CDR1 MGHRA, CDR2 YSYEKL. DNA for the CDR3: TGCGCCAGCAGCCAGGGACAGGGGGCCCACTCTGGAAACACCATATATTTT. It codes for CASSQGQGAHSGNTIYF.

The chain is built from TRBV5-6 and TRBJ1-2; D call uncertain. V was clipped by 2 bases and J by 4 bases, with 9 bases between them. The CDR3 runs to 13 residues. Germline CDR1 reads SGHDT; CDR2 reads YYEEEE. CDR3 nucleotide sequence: TGTGCCAGCAGCTTTGGAGGGCTCTATGGCTACACCTTC. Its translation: CASSFGGLYGYTF.

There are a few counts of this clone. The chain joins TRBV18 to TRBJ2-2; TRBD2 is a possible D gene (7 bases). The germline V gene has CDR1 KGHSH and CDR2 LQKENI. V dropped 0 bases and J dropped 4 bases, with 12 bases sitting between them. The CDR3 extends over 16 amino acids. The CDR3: CASSPPGGAGTGELFF. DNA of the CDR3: TGTGCCAGCTCACCACCGGGGGGGGCCGGCACCGGGGAGCTGTTTTTT.

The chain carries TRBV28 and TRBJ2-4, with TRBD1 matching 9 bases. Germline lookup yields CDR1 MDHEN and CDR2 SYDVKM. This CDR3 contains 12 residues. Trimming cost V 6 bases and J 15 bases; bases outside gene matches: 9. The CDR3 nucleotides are TGTGCCAGCAGATTTGTGGGGGACAGGGTGTACTTC. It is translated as CASRFVGDRVYF.

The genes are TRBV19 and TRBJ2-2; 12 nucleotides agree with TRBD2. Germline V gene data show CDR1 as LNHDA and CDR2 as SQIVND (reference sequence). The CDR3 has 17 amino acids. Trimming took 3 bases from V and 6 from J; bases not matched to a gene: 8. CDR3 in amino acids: CASSIASGRALAGELFF. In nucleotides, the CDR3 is TGTGCCAGTAGTATTGCTAGCGGGAGGGCCCTCGCCGGGGAGCTGTTTTTT. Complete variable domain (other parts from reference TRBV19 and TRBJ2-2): DGGITQSPKYLFRKEGQNVTLSCEQNLNHDAMYWYRQDPGQGLRLIYYSQIVNDFQKGDIAEGYSVSREKKESFPLTVTSAQKNPTAFYLCASSIASGRALAGELFFGEGSRLTVL.

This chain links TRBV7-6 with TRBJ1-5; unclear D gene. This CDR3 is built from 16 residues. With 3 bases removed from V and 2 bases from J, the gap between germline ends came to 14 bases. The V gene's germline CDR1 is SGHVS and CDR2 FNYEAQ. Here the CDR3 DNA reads TGTGCCAGCAGCTTGGGCTCTGGGCAAGGCAATCAGCCCCAGCATTTT. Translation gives CASSLGSGQGNQPQHF.

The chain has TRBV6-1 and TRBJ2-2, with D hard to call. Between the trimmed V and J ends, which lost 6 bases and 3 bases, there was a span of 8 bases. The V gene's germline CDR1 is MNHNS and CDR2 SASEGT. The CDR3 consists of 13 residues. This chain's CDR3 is CASRVTYTGELFF. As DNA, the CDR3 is TGTGCCAGCAGAGTAACATACACCGGGGAGCTGTTTTTT.

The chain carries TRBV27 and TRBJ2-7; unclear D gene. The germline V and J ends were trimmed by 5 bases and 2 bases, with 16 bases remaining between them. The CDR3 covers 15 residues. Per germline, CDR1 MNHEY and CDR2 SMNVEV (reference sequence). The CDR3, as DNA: TGTGCCAGCAGTCTCGAGCCTGGAGCCCCCTACGAGCAGTACTTC. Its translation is CASSLEPGAPYEQYF.

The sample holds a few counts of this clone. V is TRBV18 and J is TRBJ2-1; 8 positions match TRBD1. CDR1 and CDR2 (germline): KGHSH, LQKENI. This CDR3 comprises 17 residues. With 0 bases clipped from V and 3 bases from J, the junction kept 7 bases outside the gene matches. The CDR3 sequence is CASSPPSRQGLYNEQFF. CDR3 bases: TGTGCCAGCTCACCACCATCGAGACAGGGGCTCTACAATGAGCAGTTCTTC.

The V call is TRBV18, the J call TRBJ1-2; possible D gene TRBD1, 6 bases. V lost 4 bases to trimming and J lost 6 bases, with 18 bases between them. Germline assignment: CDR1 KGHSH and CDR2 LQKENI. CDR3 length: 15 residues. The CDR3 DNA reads TGTGCCAGCTCACATTCTGCCGGGACATTCAATGGCTACACCTTC. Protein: CASSHSAGTFNGYTF. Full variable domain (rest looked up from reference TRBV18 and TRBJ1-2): NAGVMQNPRHLVRRRGQEARLRCSPMKGHSHVYWYRQLPEEGLKFMVYLQKENIIDESGMPKERFSAEFPKEGPSILRIQQVVRGDSAAYFCASSHSAGTFNGYTFGSGTRLTVV.

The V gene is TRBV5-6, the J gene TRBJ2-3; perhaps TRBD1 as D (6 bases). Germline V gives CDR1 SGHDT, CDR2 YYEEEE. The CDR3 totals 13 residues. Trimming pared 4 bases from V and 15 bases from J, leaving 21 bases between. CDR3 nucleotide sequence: TGTGCCAGCAGCCCGGAAATGTCAGGGGCACACTATTTT. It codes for CASSPEMSGAHYF.

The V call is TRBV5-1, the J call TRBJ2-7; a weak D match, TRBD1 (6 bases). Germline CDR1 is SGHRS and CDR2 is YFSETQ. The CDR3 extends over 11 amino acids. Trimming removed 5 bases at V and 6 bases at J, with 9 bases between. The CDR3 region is CASRARGEQYF. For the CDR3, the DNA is TGCGCCAGCAGAGCCAGGGGCGAGCAGTACTTC.

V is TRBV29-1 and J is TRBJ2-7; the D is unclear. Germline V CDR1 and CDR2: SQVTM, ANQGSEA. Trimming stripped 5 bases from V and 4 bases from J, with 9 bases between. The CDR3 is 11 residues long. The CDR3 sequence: CSVRAGYEQYF. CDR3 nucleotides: TGCAGCGTTCGTGCCGGTTACGAGCAGTACTTC.

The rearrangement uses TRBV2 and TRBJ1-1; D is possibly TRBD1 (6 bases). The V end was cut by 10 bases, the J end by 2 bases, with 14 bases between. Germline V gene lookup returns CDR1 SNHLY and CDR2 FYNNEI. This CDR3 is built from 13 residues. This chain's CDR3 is CANRETENTEAFF. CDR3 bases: TGTGCCAACAGGGAGACAGAAAACACTGAAGCTTTCTTT.

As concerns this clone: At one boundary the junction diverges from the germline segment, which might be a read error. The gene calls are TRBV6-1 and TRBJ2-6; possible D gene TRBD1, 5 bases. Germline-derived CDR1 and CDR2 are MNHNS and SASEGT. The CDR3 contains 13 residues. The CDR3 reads CASILTGANGLTF. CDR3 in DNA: TGTGCCAGCATTTTGACTGGGGCCAACGGCCTGACTTTC.

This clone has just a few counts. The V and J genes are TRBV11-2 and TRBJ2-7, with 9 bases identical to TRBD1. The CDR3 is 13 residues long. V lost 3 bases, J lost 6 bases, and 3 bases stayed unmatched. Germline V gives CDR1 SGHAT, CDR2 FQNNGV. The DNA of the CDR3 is TGTGCCAGCAGCTTGGACAGGGGCGGCGAGCAGTACTTC. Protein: CASSLDRGGEQYF. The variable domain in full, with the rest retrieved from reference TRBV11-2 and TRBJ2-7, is EAGVAQSPRYKIIEKRQSVAFWCNPISGHATLYWYQQILGQGPKLLIQFQNNGVVDDSQLPKDRFSAERLKGVDSTLKIQPAKLEDSAVYLCASSLDRGGEQYFGPGTRLTVT.